This TCR beta chain is from a study of T-cell memory formation after mild COVID-19. Study-wide background: Clusters were largely donor specific.

5'RACE primed at constant segments yielded TCR alpha and TCR beta cDNA libraries bearing sample barcodes and UMIs. TCRdb reprocessed the 5' RACE reads via MiXCR and lists one record per CDR3 protein. The sample lists roughly 610,000 distinct CDR3 sequences, 17% occurring once. The germline V gene encodes CDR1 SGHTA and CDR2 FQGTGA. The CDR3 covers 14 residues. Trimming took 6 bases from V and 1 from J, leaving 11 bases between them. The chain recombines TRBV7-3 with TRBJ2-3; no clear D. The sequenced sample consisted of PBMCs or a T cell subset sorted from them (not recorded which). This TCR derives from an adult woman who had mild COVID-19 (a few samples of this study predate the infection). Cell type and time point are not known. CDR3 loop: CASSSKARTDTQYF. Here the CDR3 DNA reads TGTGCCAGCAGTTCAAAGGCCCGCACAGATACGCAGTATTTT. The full variable domain, completed using reference TRBV7-3 and TRBJ2-3, is GAGVSQTPSNKVTEKGKYVELRCDPISGHTALYWYRQSLGQGPEFLIYFQGTGAADDSGLPNDRFFAVRPEGSVSTLKIQRTERGDSAVYLCASSSKARTDTQYFGPGTRLTVL.